This T cell receptor beta chain emerged from a study of OX40 agonist ivuxolimab in advanced cancers. Study-wide background: Partial response was recorded in three patients: one hepatocellular carcinoma and two cutaneous melanoma cases.

Samples were taken at baseline and on day 1 of cycles 4 and 7. Assay used: immunoSEQ multiplex PCR; TCRdb lists only in-frame clones, some missing. In the table there are approximately 38,000 clones, about 92% of which are singletons. The receptor was isolated from an adult with an advanced solid tumor such as melanoma, head and neck, liver or kidney cancer. This sample comprised CD4+ or CD8+ T cells sorted from blood, obtained in a trial of the OX40 agonist ivuxolimab.

DNA of the CDR3: TGCAGCGTGATCAGTGGGACTGAAGCTTTCTTT. Protein: CSVISGTEAFF. The V call is TRBV29-1, the J call TRBJ1-1; D is unclear. Germline lookup yields CDR1 SQVTM and CDR2 ANQGSEA. Trimming removed 6 bases at V and 5 bases at J, with 10 bases between. CDR3 size: 11 residues.